The 31 T cell receptor beta chains given below trace back to one sample, sequenced in a study of blood T cell repertoires in COVID-19. Method: immunoSEQ multiplex PCR; TCRdb's copy keeps in-frame clones and lacks some. The repertoire consists of under 350,000 clones, with around 88% occurring once and the leading ten covering around 4.4%. Source material: peripheral blood. These receptor sequences come from a man aged 40-49 years with acute or convalescent COVID-19.

The chain joins TRBV2 to TRBJ1-5; D uncertain. Germline values: CDR1 SNHLY, CDR2 FYNNEI. This CDR3 has 15 amino acids. The ends were cut back, 3 bases at V and 2 bases at J, with 11 bases in the middle. The CDR3: CASSDRGIRNQPQHF. CDR3 nucleotide sequence: TGTGCCAGCAGTGATAGAGGAATTCGCAATCAGCCCCAGCATTTT. The variable domain in full, with the rest retrieved from reference TRBV2 and TRBJ1-5, is EPEVTQTPSHQVTQMGQEVILRCVPISNHLYFYWYRQILGQKVEFLVSFYNNEISEKSEIFDDQFSVERPDGSNFTLKIRSTKLEDSAMYFCASSDRGIRNQPQHFGDGTRLSIL.

DNA for the CDR3: TGTGCCAGCAGCCAAGAAGCCGAGCAGTACTTC. Encoded protein: CASSQEAEQYF. The chain is built from TRBV3-1 (or the pseudogene TRBV3-2) and TRBJ2-7; D remains ambiguous. There are 11 residues in the CDR3. V was pared by 0 bases and J by 6 bases, with 3 bases between. The V gene's germline CDR1 is LGHDT and CDR2 YNNKEL (reference sequence).

This clone appeared a single time. The V and J genes are TRBV7-9 and TRBJ2-3; 12 nucleotides agree with TRBD2. This CDR3 is built from 16 residues. Germline V gene lookup returns CDR1 SEHNR and CDR2 FQNEAQ (reference sequence). J lost 3 bases, V lost 1 base, and 2 bases had no gene match. CDR3 sequence reads: CASSLGLAGVTDTQYF. In DNA form, the CDR3 reads TGTGCCAGCAGCTTAGGACTAGCGGGGGTGACAGATACGCAGTATTTT.

The rearrangement uses TRBV4-2 and TRBJ2-7; TRBD2 aligns across 8 bases. Germline CDR1 and CDR2: LGHNA and YNFKEQ. This CDR3 contains 15 residues. V was pared by 1 base and J by 1 base, with 3 bases of the junction left unmatched. The CDR3, as DNA: TGTGCCAGCAGCCAAGCTAGCGGGTCTTCCTACGAGCAGTACTTC. Translating it yields CASSQASGSSYEQYF.

This chain uses TRBV11-3 with TRBJ1-2; no reliable D call. Germline CDR1 and CDR2: SGHNT and YENEEA. The CDR3 totals 14 residues. The V end lost 11 bases, the J end lost 4 bases, and 20 bases lay between the germline ends. The DNA for the CDR3 is TGTGCCGGCAATGATCGCGGGCTCATCTATGGCTACACCTTC. The encoded protein is CAGNDRGLIYGYTF.

This rearrangement joins TRBV6-6 to TRBJ2-7; 10 bases are shared with TRBD1. The germline V gene encodes CDR1 MNHNY and CDR2 SVGAGI (reference sequence). This CDR3 has 15 amino acids. With 2 bases clipped from V and 3 bases from J, the junction kept 4 bases outside the gene matches. The CDR3 DNA is TGTGCCAGCAGTTACCTAGGACAGGGGGTCTACGAGCAGTACTTC. This sequence encodes CASSYLGQGVYEQYF.

V and J are TRBV19 and TRBJ2-2; no reliable D call. Germline V lookup: CDR1 LNHDA, CDR2 SQIVND (reference sequence). V lost 7 bases and J 7 bases, leaving 7 bases between the germline ends. This CDR3 comprises 11 residues. CDR3 nucleotides: TGTGCCAGTAATCGGGTCGGGGAGCTGTTTTTT. Its translation is CASNRVGELFF. Supplemented by reference TRBV19 and TRBJ2-2, the full variable domain reads DGGITQSPKYLFRKEGQNVTLSCEQNLNHDAMYWYRQDPGQGLRLIYYSQIVNDFQKGDIAEGYSVSREKKESFPLTVTSAQKNPTAFYLCASNRVGELFFGEGSRLTVL.

The V and J genes are TRBV5-1 and TRBJ1-1; D perhaps matches TRBD1 (6 bases). CDR3 size: 13 residues. Trimming shortened V by 0 bases and J by 9 bases, and 12 bases separated the two germline ends. Germline-derived CDR1 and CDR2 are SGHRS and YFSETQ. CDR3 bases: TGCGCCAGCAGCTTGGCCCCGGACAGTCAAGCTTTCTTT. This sequence encodes CASSLAPDSQAFF. Drawing the rest from reference TRBV5-1 and TRBJ1-1, the complete variable domain is KAGVTQTPRYLIKTRGQQVTLSCSPISGHRSVSWYQQTPGQGLQFLFEYFSETQRNKGNFPGRFSGRQFSNSRSEMNVSTLELGDSALYLCASSLAPDSQAFFGQGTRLTVV.

The chain recombines TRBV15 with TRBJ1-1, with 9 bases that match TRBD1. CDR1 and CDR2 from the germline V gene are LNHNV and YYDKDF (reference sequence). Losses at the gene ends were 2 bases for V and 2 bases for J; bases not matched to a gene: 3. The CDR3 sequence is 15 residues long. The CDR3: CATSRPGQGNTEAFF. CDR3 nucleotide sequence: TGTGCCACCAGCAGACCGGGACAGGGTAACACTGAAGCTTTCTTT.

V gene TRBV5-6 combines with J gene TRBJ1-2; a weak D match, TRBD1 (5 bases). The CDR3 has 14 amino acids. V was cut by 2 bases and J by 7 bases, with 15 bases left in between. Germline V gene sequence: CDR1 SGHDT, CDR2 YYEEEE. CDR3 region: CASSLGAGQGGYTF. The CDR3 DNA reads TGTGCCAGCAGCTTAGGGGCAGGGCAAGGTGGCTACACCTTC.

This clone has just one count. The V call is TRBV19, the J call TRBJ1-5; a possible D gene is TRBD1 (6 bases). The V end was cut by 1 base, the J end by 4 bases, with 11 bases between. This CDR3 spans 15 amino acids. Germline loops: CDR1 LNHDA, CDR2 SQIVND (reference sequence). CDR3 residues: CASSIAQQGNQPQHF. The CDR3 bases are TGTGCCAGTAGTATAGCCCAACAGGGAAATCAGCCCCAGCATTTT.

As concerns this clone: One junction end does not reproduce the germline sequence, and a read error may be involved. The V and J genes are TRBV7-3 and TRBJ1-3, with 8 bases that match TRBD1. There are 15 residues in the CDR3. Germline CDR1 reads SGHTA; CDR2 reads FQGTGA. For the CDR3, the DNA is TGTGCCAGCAGCCTAACGACAGGGGCCGGAAACACCATATATTTT. It specifies CASSLTTGAGNTIYF.

The V gene is TRBV19, the J gene TRBJ1-2; 8 bases fit TRBD1. With V trimmed by 8 bases and J by 2 bases, 4 bases remained unmatched. Germline V gene lookup returns CDR1 LNHDA and CDR2 SQIVND (reference sequence). CDR3 length equals 13 residues. The CDR3 region is CASGDRRNYGYTF. In DNA, the CDR3 is TGTGCCAGTGGGGACAGGCGCAACTATGGCTACACCTTC.

The chain has TRBV7-9 and TRBJ1-4, with a tentative D call TRBD1 (6 bases). The CDR3 covers 15 residues. V was shortened by 5 bases and J by 6 bases, with 16 bases between the two germline ends. CDR1 is SEHNR, CDR2 FQNEAQ, per germline (reference sequence). The CDR3 DNA follows: TGTGCCAGCAGCCCGCAGGGGCTGGTGGATGAAAAACTGTTTTTT. The encoded protein is CASSPQGLVDEKLFF.

This chain connects TRBV2 to TRBJ1-6; 7 nucleotides match TRBD1. The CDR3 consists of 17 residues. The trim removed 1 base at V and 4 bases at J, leaving 7 bases unmatched. From germline, CDR1 is SNHLY and CDR2 FYNNEI. The CDR3 region is CASSEGRTGPYNSPLHF. In DNA form, the CDR3 reads TGTGCCAGCAGTGAAGGGCGGACAGGCCCATATAATTCACCCCTCCACTTT.

This clone was detected once. The chain is built from TRBV19 and TRBJ1-5; D unclear. Germline V CDR1 and CDR2: LNHDA, SQIVND (reference sequence). V was cut by 6 bases and J by 3 bases, with 15 bases left in between. The CDR3 is 15 residues long. This CDR3 is CASSASKLNNQPQHF. The DNA for the CDR3 is TGTGCCAGTAGCGCATCGAAGCTGAACAATCAGCCCCAGCATTTT.

CDR3 DNA sequence: TGTGCCAGCCTCAGCCTTGACAGGATTAACACCGGGGAGCTGTTTTTT. Protein: CASLSLDRINTGELFF. The V call is TRBV28, the J call TRBJ2-2; tentatively, D is TRBD1 (6 bases). The V gene's germline CDR1 is MDHEN and CDR2 SYDVKM. V lost 8 bases and J 2 bases, leaving 18 bases between the germline ends. This CDR3 contains 16 residues. Variable domain in full (rest from reference TRBV28 and TRBJ2-2): DVKVTQSSRYLVKRTGEKVFLECVQDMDHENMFWYRQDPGLGLRLIYFSYDVKMKEKGDIPEGYSVSREKKERFSLILESASTNQTSMYLCASLSLDRINTGELFFGEGSRLTVL.

This clone was detected only a few times. The chain recombines TRBV5-1 with TRBJ2-7; 7 bases align to TRBD1. The V gene's germline CDR1 is SGHRS and CDR2 YFSETQ. V was clipped by 0 bases and J by 5 bases; unmatched bases: 5. The CDR3 runs to 14 residues. In nucleotides, the CDR3 is TGCGCCAGCAGCTTGGGGGACAGATTCAACGAGCAGTACTTC. It specifies CASSLGDRFNEQYF.

The chain combines TRBV11-2 with TRBJ2-1; the D gene is possibly TRBD1 (8 bases). Trimming removed 3 bases at V and 7 bases at J, with 13 bases between. From germline, CDR1 is SGHAT and CDR2 FQNNGV. The CDR3 runs 14 residues. The chain's CDR3 is CASSLYRGGNEQFF. In DNA form, the CDR3 reads TGTGCCAGCAGCTTGTACAGGGGGGGGAATGAGCAGTTCTTC.

This CDR3 is CASSSGTGSSKQPQHF. The CDR3 DNA sequence: TGTGCCAGCAGTTCCGGGACAGGTAGTTCGAAGCAGCCCCAGCATTTT. The gene calls are TRBV6-2 or TRBV6-3 and TRBJ1-5; 8 nucleotides align to TRBD1. The CDR3 has 16 residues. After removal of 4 bases from V and 7 bases from J, the junction contained 12 bases not matched to a gene. From germline, CDR1 is MNHEY and CDR2 SVGEGT.

The rearrangement links TRBV3-1 (or the pseudogene TRBV3-2) to TRBJ1-6; a weak D match, TRBD1 (5 bases). This CDR3 is built from 14 residues. The ends were cut back, 3 bases at V and 11 bases at J, with 14 bases in the middle. The germline CDR1 and CDR2 sequences are LGHDT and YNNKEL (reference sequence). The CDR3 region has the DNA TGTGCCAGCAGCCACGGGACTCGATCCCCACCCCTCCACTTT. Translation gives CASSHGTRSPPLHF.

This clone occurred a few times. Other DNA sequences from this sample encode an identical CDR3 as well. The CDR3 loop reads CASSLQGDTQYF. CDR3 bases: TGCGCCAGCAGCCTACAGGGCGATACGCAGTATTTT. V is TRBV5-1 and J is TRBJ2-3; D possibly corresponds to TRBD1 (6 bases). Per germline, CDR1 SGHRS and CDR2 YFSETQ. This CDR3 comprises 12 residues. With 4 bases removed from V and 6 bases from J, the gap between germline ends came to 9 bases. The entire variable domain, with the rest obtained from reference TRBV5-1 and TRBJ2-3, is as follows: KAGVTQTPRYLIKTRGQQVTLSCSPISGHRSVSWYQQTPGQGLQFLFEYFSETQRNKGNFPGRFSGRQFSNSRSEMNVSTLELGDSALYLCASSLQGDTQYFGPGTRLTVL.

This clone was seen more than once but under ten times. The chain couples TRBV5-6 to TRBJ2-7, with 9 bases lining up with TRBD1. The trim removed 4 bases at V and 5 bases at J, leaving 10 bases unmatched. Germline CDR1 and CDR2: SGHDT and YYEEEE. The CDR3 is 15 amino acids. The CDR3 nucleotides are TGTGCCAGCAGCAGGGACAGGGTGACCACAGACGAGCAGTACTTC. Residues: CASSRDRVTTDEQYF.

The chain combines TRBV14 with TRBJ2-7; 7 nucleotides line up with TRBD1. Trimming took 1 base from V and 1 from J; bases not matched to a gene: 10. The CDR3 loop spans 17 amino acids. Germline loops: CDR1 SGHDN, CDR2 FVKESK. This chain's CDR3 is CASSQVPIYRGSYEQYF. Here the CDR3 DNA reads TGTGCCAGCAGCCAAGTGCCTATCTACAGGGGTTCCTACGAGCAGTACTTC.

This clone was observed a few times. The rearrangement links TRBV15 to TRBJ1-5; a weak D match, TRBD1 (5 bases). V lost 0 bases and J lost 7, with 19 bases in between. Germline V gene data show CDR1 as LNHNV and CDR2 as YYDKDF (reference sequence). The CDR3 is made up of 17 amino acids. The CDR3 loop reads CATSRDRFGGGGQPQHF. In DNA, the CDR3 is TGTGCCACCAGCAGAGATAGGTTCGGGGGTGGAGGGCAGCCCCAGCATTTT.

The chain carries TRBV18 and TRBJ2-2, with D perhaps matching TRBD2 (6 bases). Trimming pared 2 bases from V and 3 bases from J, leaving 10 bases between. CDR1 and CDR2 from the germline V gene are KGHSH and LQKENI. The CDR3 spans 15 residues. The chain's CDR3 is CASSPDRGYTGELFF. In DNA form, the CDR3 reads TGTGCCAGCTCACCAGACCGGGGGTACACCGGGGAGCTGTTTTTT.

The V gene is TRBV5-4, the J gene TRBJ2-1; 7 nucleotides match TRBD2. The CDR3 is 15 residues long. V shed 7 bases and J 1 base; nucleotides not matched to a gene: 8. Germline V gene lookup returns CDR1 SGHNT and CDR2 YYREEE (reference sequence). CDR3 in DNA: TGTGCCAGCCAGTTGGCGGGGGATTCCTACAATGAGCAGTTCTTC. This gives the protein CASQLAGDSYNEQFF.

This chain links TRBV27 with TRBJ1-2; 11 bases match TRBD1. Germline-derived CDR1 and CDR2 are MNHEY and SMNVEV (reference sequence). V lost 3 bases, J lost 4 bases, and 7 bases stayed unmatched. The CDR3 is 16 residues long. CDR3 protein: CASSFQGQGVPYGYTF. As DNA, the CDR3 is TGTGCCAGCAGTTTTCAGGGACAGGGGGTACCCTATGGCTACACCTTC.

The rearrangement joins TRBV19 to TRBJ2-3; TRBD1 might be the D (6 bases). Germline CDR1 LNHDA, CDR2 SQIVND (reference sequence). The CDR3 is 14 residues long. V shed 0 bases and J shed 7 bases, with 11 bases lying between them. CDR3: CASSIEGTSNTQYF. CDR3 sequence (DNA): TGTGCCAGTAGTATAGAGGGGACATCTAATACGCAGTATTTT.

The chain links TRBV7-9 to TRBJ2-7; D not certain. Germline CDR1 is SEHNR and CDR2 is FQNEAQ (reference sequence). The CDR3 contains 13 residues. Trimming removed 4 bases from V and 1 base from J, with 8 bases in between. In DNA form, the CDR3 reads TGTGCCAGCAGCTCGGTATCATCCTACGAGCAGTACTTC. It translates to CASSSVSSYEQYF.

This chain uses TRBV9 with TRBJ1-1, with TRBD1 matching 7 bases. The CDR3 has 15 residues. V dropped 2 bases and J dropped 4; count of bases not matched to a gene: 8. The germline V gene has CDR1 SGDLS and CDR2 YYNGEE. The CDR3 loop is CASSVDSQGFTEAFF. DNA for the CDR3: TGTGCCAGCAGCGTCGACTCACAGGGGTTCACTGAAGCTTTCTTT. The full variable domain, its missing parts supplied by reference TRBV9 and TRBJ1-1, is DSGVTQTPKHLITATGQRVTLRCSPRSGDLSVYWYQQSLDQGLQFLIQYYNGEERAKGNILERFSAQQFPDLHSELNLSSLELGDSALYFCASSVDSQGFTEAFFGQGTRLTVV.